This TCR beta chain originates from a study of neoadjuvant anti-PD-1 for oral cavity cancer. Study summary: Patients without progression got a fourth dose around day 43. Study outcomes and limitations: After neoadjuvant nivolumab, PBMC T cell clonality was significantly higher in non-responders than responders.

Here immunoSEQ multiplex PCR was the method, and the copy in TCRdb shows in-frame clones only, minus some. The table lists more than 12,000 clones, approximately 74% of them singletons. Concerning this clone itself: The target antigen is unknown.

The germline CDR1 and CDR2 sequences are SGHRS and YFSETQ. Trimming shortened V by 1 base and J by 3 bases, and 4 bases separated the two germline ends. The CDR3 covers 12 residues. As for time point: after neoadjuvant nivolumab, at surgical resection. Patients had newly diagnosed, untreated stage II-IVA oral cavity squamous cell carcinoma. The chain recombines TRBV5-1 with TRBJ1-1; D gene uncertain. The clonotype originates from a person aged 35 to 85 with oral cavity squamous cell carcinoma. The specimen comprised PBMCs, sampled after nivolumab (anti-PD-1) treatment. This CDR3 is CASSLKDTEAFF. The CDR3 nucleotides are TGCGCCAGCAGCTTGAAAGACACTGAAGCTTTCTTT.